This T cell receptor (beta chain) was found in a study of T cell repertoires in cytomegalovirus infection (dated by TCRdb to the late 2010s). Background on the whole study: The HLA type of each donor mattered for the analysis, because public TCR beta signatures pointed to carriage of CMV infection along with the matching HLA type. Findings and caveats that apply to the study as a whole: The ex vivo response was dominated by HLA-C-restricted CMV-specific TCR beta clonotypes, and the single most frequent clonotype in two of eight donors was supplied by these HLA-C-restricted clonotypes. In both this cohort and an independent roughly 400-donor cohort, the cumulative frequency of public TCR beta family members distinguished carriers of CMV infection plus the relevant HLA type.

Looking up the germline V gene (reference sequence) yields CDR1 MNHNY and CDR2 SVGAGI. V is cut back by 4 bases and J by 5 bases, with 9 bases in the junction unmatched. Spanning cysteine to phenylalanine, the CDR3 consists of 15 amino acids. CDR3 DNA is the only sequence kept; it has 45 bases, read in frame from the first base. Comments on this clonotype: This clone's antigen is unknown. Per-nucleotide qualities are absent, and no much larger clonotype sits a single base away.

The sample was run on an Illumina HiSeq 1500. TCRdb ran its own pipeline on the public reads, namely fastp trimming at Q25 and MiXCR clone calling, and kept in-frame beta chains. CDR3 protein sequences are deduplicated, and each keeps its most common genes and DNA. A total of around 740,000 distinct CDR3 sequences appear in this sample, under 40% of them only once. The ten largest clonotypes hold under 3.5% of the sample. The TCR sequence derives from a human donor in good health (CMV status not recorded). Some clones in this sample may be carry-over from other donors' samples. This sequence uses TRBV6-6 and TRBJ1-1, with 8 bases aligning to TRBD1. Sequencing input: PBMCs. The CDR3 protein: CASSLRKQGVTEAFF. The DNA sequence is given as TGTGCCAGCAGTTTACGAAAACAGGGGGTGACTGAAGCTTTCTTT.